The sequence of this T cell receptor (beta chain) was determined in a study of T cell responses to AZD1222 COVID-19 vaccine. Whole-study findings and limits: Close to half of all spike-specific TCRs reportedly target regions of the variants that are unmutated. Clonal diversity was possibly underestimated, and white British individuals and females predominated among donors. Spike-specific TCR breadth rose after two AZD1222 doses, and depth rose as well.

Note on this clone: What it binds is unknown.

Clones were read by immunoSEQ multiplex PCR, and TCRdb kept only the in-frame ones, dropping some. The table records about 83,000 clones, about 83% of them present only once. This clonotype was obtained from an adult in good health. Sequencing used peripheral blood, obtained on day 0 of AZD1222 vaccination.

The CDR3 spells CASRSDFTLYNEQFF. DNA of the CDR3: TGTGCCAGCAGAAGCGACTTTACACTCTACAATGAGCAGTTCTTC. The chain is built from TRBV2 and TRBJ2-1, with unresolved D. The CDR3 sequence is 15 residues long. V was shortened by 6 bases and J by 3 bases, with 15 bases between the two germline ends. In germline, CDR1 is SNHLY, CDR2 FYNNEI.